This T cell receptor (beta chain) was observed in a study of cytomegalovirus exposure and HLA in healthy donors. Study findings and constraints: The authors later found TCR association rates varying by HLA locus, with DRB1 most and HLA-C fewest. Researchers reported in a later analysis that a missense DCLRE1C variant was tied to TCR beta V- and J-gene trimming. Exclusion as indistinguishable affected some V segments, including TRBV6-2 and TRBV6-3.

Between the trimmed V and J ends, which lost 10 bases and 1 base, there was a span of 10 bases. The germline CDR1 and CDR2 sequences are MNHNS and SASEGT. The CDR3 is made up of 12 amino acids. There were likely unrecorded immune exposures, though donors were nominally healthy when sampled. PCR involved 60 Vbeta and 13 Jbeta primers. TCRdb's copy holds only in-frame clones and misses some; the assay was immunoSEQ multiplex PCR. The sample consists of 100,000 to 150,000 clones, about 85% of them appearing once. Notes on this clone: Its antigen remains unidentified.

The sample comprised PBMCs. The gene calls are TRBV6-1 and TRBJ1-1, with TRBD1 as a possible D gene (6 bases). The sequence was collected from a boy between 5 and 17 years old in good health and CMV-seronegative. The CDR3 here is CANDRRNTEAFF. The DNA of the CDR3 is TGTGCCAACGACAGGAGGAACACTGAAGCTTTCTTT.